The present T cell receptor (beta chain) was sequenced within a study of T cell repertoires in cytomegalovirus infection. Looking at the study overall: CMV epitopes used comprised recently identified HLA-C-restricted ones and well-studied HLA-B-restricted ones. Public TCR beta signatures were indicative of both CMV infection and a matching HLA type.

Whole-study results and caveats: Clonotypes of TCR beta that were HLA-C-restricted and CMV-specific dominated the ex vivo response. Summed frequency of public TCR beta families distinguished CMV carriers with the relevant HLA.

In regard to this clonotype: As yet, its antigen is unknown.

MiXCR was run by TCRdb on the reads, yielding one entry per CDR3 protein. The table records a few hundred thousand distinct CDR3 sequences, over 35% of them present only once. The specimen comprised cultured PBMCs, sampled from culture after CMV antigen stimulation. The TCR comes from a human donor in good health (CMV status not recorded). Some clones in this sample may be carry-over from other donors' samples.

CDR3 protein: CASSEEGLLANSPLHF. CDR3 nucleotides: TGTGCCAGCAGTGAAGAAGGGCTTTTGGCAAATTCACCCCTCCACTTT. The chain recombines TRBV2 with TRBJ1-6; D is unclear. The germline V gene encodes CDR1 SNHLY and CDR2 FYNNEI. The CDR3 has 16 amino acids. V lost 1 base and J lost 7, with 14 bases in between.